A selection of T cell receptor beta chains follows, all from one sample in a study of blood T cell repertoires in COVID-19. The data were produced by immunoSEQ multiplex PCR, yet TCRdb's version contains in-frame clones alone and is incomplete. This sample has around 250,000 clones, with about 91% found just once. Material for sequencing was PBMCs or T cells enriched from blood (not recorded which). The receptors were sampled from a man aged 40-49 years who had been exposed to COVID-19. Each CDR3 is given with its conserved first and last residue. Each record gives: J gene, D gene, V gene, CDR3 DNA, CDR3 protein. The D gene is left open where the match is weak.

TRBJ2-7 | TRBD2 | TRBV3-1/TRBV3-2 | TGTGCCAGCAGACCTGGACTAGCGGGAGGTTACGAGCAGTACTTC | CASRPGLAGGYEQYF
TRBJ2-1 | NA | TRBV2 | TGTGCCAGCAGTACACCGGGACTTGACAATGAGCAGTTCTTC | CASSTPGLDNEQFF
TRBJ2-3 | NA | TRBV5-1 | TGCGCCAGCAGTCCGACCGGGACTTACACAGATACGCAGTATTTT | CASSPTGTYTDTQYF
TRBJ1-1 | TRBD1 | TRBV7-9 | TGTGCCAGCAACCTGTATTTTGGGACAGGGCGAAACACTGAAGCTTTCTTT | CASNLYFGTGRNTEAFF
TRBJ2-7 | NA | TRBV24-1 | TGTGCCACCAGTGAGGCGGGACAGAACTCCTACGAGCAGTACTTC | CATSEAGQNSYEQYF
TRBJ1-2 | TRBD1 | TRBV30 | TGTGCCTGGAGAAGAAGGGGGCGGACAGATTACGGCTACACCTTC | CAWRRRGRTDYGYTF
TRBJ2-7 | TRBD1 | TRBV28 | TGTGCCAGCAGTCCCCGGACAGGTGGCTACGAGCAGTACTTC | CASSPRTGGYEQYF
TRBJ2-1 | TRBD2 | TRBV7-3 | TGTGCCAGCAGCTTAACGGGACTAGCGGTAAACAATGAGCAGTTCTTC | CASSLTGLAVNNEQFF
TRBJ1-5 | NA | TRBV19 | TGTGCCAGTAGTATACCCCCCTATCAGCCCCAGCATTTT | CASSIPPYQPQHF
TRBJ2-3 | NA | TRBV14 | TGTGCCAGCAACCCGAGAGGGCTTGGCACAGATACGCAGTATTTT | CASNPRGLGTDTQYF